This T cell receptor beta chain was recovered during a study of beta chain features in type 1 diabetes. For the study at large: Sorted cells examined across all samples numbered around 99,000,000. Whole-study findings and limits: In type 1 diabetes patients, VDJ junctions had fewer insertions; deletions at these junctions were more frequent. Type 1 diabetes patients had TCRB CDR3s that were shorter (moderately but significantly so) in all four CD4+ subsets. Within the patient group, naive, central memory and Treg TCRB repertoires appeared more similar to each other than within healthy donors.

About this clone itself: The antigen remains undetermined.

CDR1 MNHEY and CDR2 SMNVEV come from the germline V gene (reference sequence). This CDR3 comprises 14 residues. Trimming stripped 4 bases from V and 4 bases from J, with 14 bases between. Roughly 110 mL of blood, on average, came from one heparinised draw per donor. Expressed TCRB transcripts got sequenced, as all isolated RNA was reverse transcribed. Sequencing used immunoSEQ multiplex PCR; TCRdb keeps in-frame clones, though not all of them. The sample carries around 14,000 clones, less than 85% recorded once. Sequencing was done on a sample of stem cell memory CD4+ T cells from blood. The chain has TRBV27 and TRBJ2-7; D remains unclear. The TCR was taken from a woman in her late teens or twenties with type 1 diabetes. The CDR3 protein is CASSSVSSGYEQYF. As DNA, the CDR3 is TGTGCCAGCAGTTCCGTGAGTAGTGGTTACGAGCAGTACTTC.